The 7 T cell receptor beta chains listed next were all sequenced from one sample in a study of CD8 T cells in ankylosing spondylitis (dated by TCRdb to about 2017). Their antigens are not known. The method behind the library was 5' RACE. These reads were obtained on an Illumina HiSeq 2500. TCRdb trimmed public reads at Q25 via fastp, called clones via MiXCR and kept in-frame beta chains. Under each unique CDR3 protein, matching rows form one entry showing the most common genes and DNA. The sample yields approximately 400,000 distinct CDR3 sequences; 25% to 30% were counted once. The ten biggest clones cover roughly 1% of the sample. What the study reported, not specific to this receptor: A TCR beta motif made up of eight or nine highly homologous amino acid variants appeared to be characteristic of blood from ankylosing spondylitis patients.

Sequencing was carried out using blood, either unsorted or a sorted T cell fraction (not recorded which). These receptors all come from a male donor with ankylosing spondylitis.

This chain links TRBV5-1 with TRBJ2-5, with 7 bases matching TRBD1. V lost 4 bases to trimming and J lost 5 bases; unmatched junction nucleotides: 5. CDR3 length equals 13 residues. From germline, CDR1 is SGHRS and CDR2 YFSETQ. CDR3 sequence reads: CASSILQGETQYF. In nucleotides, the CDR3 is TGCGCCAGCAGCATATTACAGGGGGAGACCCAGTACTTC.

This clonotype has only a few counts. The V and J genes are TRBV3-1 and TRBJ1-5; the D is unclear. Between the trimmed V and J ends, which lost 0 bases and 5 bases, there was a span of 11 bases. The germline V gene encodes CDR1 LGHDT and CDR2 YNNKEL (reference sequence). The CDR3 contains 15 residues. In nucleotides, the CDR3 is TGTGCCAGCAGCCAAGATTTTTCGTCGTATCAGCCCCAGCATTTT. It encodes CASSQDFSSYQPQHF.

The J gene is TRBJ2-1, the V gene TRBV3-1; 10 nucleotides agree with TRBD2. The ends lost 5 bases at V and 5 bases at J; junction bases unmatched: 6. The CDR3 length is 15 residues. Germline loops: CDR1 LGHDT, CDR2 YNNKEL (reference sequence). DNA for the CDR3: TGTGCCAGCAGCTCTAGCGGGAGTCTCGACAATGAGCAGTTCTTC. It is translated as CASSSSGSLDNEQFF.

The chain is built from TRBV11-2 and TRBJ2-5, with TRBD2 matching over 7 bases. Germline V gene lookup returns CDR1 SGHAT and CDR2 FQNNGV. V was pared by 4 bases and J by 2 bases, with 7 bases of the junction left unmatched. The length of the CDR3 is 15 residues. CDR3 in amino acids: CASSSGRAFQETQYF. CDR3 in DNA: TGTGCCAGCAGCTCGGGGAGGGCCTTTCAAGAGACCCAGTACTTC.

This chain joins TRBV20-1 and TRBJ2-3; 10 bases are shared with TRBD2. Germline lookup yields CDR1 DFQATT and CDR2 SNEGSKA (reference sequence). The CDR3 spans 14 residues. The V gene end was trimmed by 1 base and the J gene end by 9 bases; junction bases not matched to a gene: 7. CDR3 in DNA: TGCAGTGCTAGAGTGGCTAGCGGGGGCGGGACGCAGTATTTT. Protein: CSARVASGGGTQYF.

This clonotype was observed a few times. The rearrangement links TRBV5-1 to TRBJ1-2, with D maybe TRBD1 (5 bases). V gave up 1 base and J gave up 0 bases, with 13 bases separating them. Germline V gene data show CDR1 as SGHRS and CDR2 as YFSETQ. CDR3 length: 16 amino acids. In DNA, the CDR3 is TGCGCCAGCAGCTTGTTCGCGGACACTTCTAACTATGGCTACACCTTC. Protein: CASSLFADTSNYGYTF.

This clonotype was recorded a few times. The chain uses TRBV2 and TRBJ1-1, with D perhaps matching TRBD1 (5 bases). Germline values: CDR1 SNHLY, CDR2 FYNNEI. Trimming took 5 bases from V and 3 from J, leaving 22 bases between them. CDR3 length equals 17 residues. The CDR3 nucleotides are TGTGCCAGCAGTTTTAACCAACCTAAATGGGGGTACACTGAAGCTTTCTTT. Translated, it gives CASSFNQPKWGYTEAFF.